The clone carrying this T cell receptor beta chain has a handful of counts. The data were obtained in a study of early T cells in non-severe SARS-CoV-2 infection. Trimming at V came to 6 bases and at J to 7 bases, leaving 1 base not matched to a gene. Germline V gene lookup returns CDR1 SNHLY and CDR2 FYNNEI. This CDR3 region has 12 residues. TCRdb re-derived calls from the 5' RACE reads in MiXCR, one entry per CDR3 protein. This sample has around 50,000 distinct CDR3 sequences, with approximately 12% found just once. V usage is TRBV2 and J usage is TRBJ2-7, with 12 positions matching TRBD2. The sequenced sample consisted of whole blood. The TCR was taken from an adult who was a healthcare worker with PCR-confirmed SARS-CoV-2 infection or an uninfected control (not recorded which). This CDR3 is CASSGLAGEQYF. The CDR3 bases are TGTGCCAGCAGCGGACTAGCGGGGGAGCAGTACTTC.